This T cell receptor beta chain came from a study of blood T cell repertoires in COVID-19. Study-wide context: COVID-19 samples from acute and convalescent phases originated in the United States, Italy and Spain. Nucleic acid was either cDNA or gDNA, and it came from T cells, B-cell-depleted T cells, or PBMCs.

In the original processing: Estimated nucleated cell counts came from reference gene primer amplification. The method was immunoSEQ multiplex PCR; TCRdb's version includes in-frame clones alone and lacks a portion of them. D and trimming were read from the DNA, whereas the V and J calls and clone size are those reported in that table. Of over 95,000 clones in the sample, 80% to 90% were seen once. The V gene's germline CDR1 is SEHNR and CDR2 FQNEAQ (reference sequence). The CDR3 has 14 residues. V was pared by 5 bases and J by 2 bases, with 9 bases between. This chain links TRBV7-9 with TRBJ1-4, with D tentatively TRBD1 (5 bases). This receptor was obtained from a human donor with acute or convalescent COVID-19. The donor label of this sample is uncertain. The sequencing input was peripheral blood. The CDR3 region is CASSPGRTNEKLFF. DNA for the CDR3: TGTGCCAGCAGCCCAGGGCGTACTAATGAAAAACTGTTTTTT. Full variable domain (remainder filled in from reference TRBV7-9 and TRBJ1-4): DTGVSQNPRHKITKRGQNVTFRCDPISEHNRLYWYRQTLGQGPEFLTYFQNEAQLEKSRLLSDRFSAERPKGSFSTLEIQRTEQGDSAMYLCASSPGRTNEKLFFGSGTQLSVL.